The T cell receptor (beta chain) under discussion was sequenced for a study of control samples from healthy donors and cancer patients. Here immunoSEQ multiplex PCR was the method, and the copy in TCRdb shows in-frame clones only, minus some. The sample consists of about 25,000 clones, approximately 85% of them appearing once. This receptor was obtained from an older woman with head and neck cancer. Sequenced input: PBMCs.

The CDR3 sequence is CASSQDTRWRNGYTF. DNA for the CDR3: TGCGCCAGCAGCCAAGATACCAGATGGAGAAATGGCTACACCTTC. The chain recombines TRBV4-1 with TRBJ1-2; D ambiguous. The CDR3 is 15 amino acids. With 0 bases removed from V and 6 bases from J, the gap between germline ends came to 14 bases. CDR1 and CDR2 (germline): MGHRA, YSYEKL.